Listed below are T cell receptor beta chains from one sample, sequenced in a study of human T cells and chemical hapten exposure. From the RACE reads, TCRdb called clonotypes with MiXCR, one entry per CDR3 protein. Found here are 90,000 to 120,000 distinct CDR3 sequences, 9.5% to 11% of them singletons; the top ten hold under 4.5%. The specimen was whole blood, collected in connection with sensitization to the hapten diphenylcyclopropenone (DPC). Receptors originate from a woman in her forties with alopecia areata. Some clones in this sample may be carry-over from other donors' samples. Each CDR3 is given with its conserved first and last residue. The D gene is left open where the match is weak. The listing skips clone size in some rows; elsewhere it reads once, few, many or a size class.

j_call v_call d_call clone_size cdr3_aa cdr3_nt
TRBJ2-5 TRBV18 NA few CASSPYKQETQYF TGTGCCAGCTCACCATACAAACAAGAGACCCAGTACTTC
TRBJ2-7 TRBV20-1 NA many CSASFLGGSSSYEQYF TGCAGTGCTAGTTTCCTAGGAGGTTCGAGCTCCTACGAGCAGTACTTC
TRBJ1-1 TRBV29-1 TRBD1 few CSVGTGVGTEAFF TGCAGCGTCGGGACAGGGGTCGGCACTGAAGCTTTCTTT
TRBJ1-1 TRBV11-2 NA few CASSLRRSNTEAFF TGTGCCAGCAGCTTAAGACGGTCTAACACTGAAGCTTTCTTT
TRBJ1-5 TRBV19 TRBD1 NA CASLTTGGMNQPQHF TGTGCCAGTCTTACGACAGGGGGGATGAATCAGCCCCAGCATTTT
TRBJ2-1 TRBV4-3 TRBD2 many CASSQDTGGSYNEQFF TGCGCCAGCAGCCAAGATACGGGAGGCTCCTACAATGAGCAGTTCTTC
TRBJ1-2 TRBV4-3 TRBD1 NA CASSPRQGSSYTF TGCGCCAGCAGCCCGAGACAGGGGTCTAGCTACACCTTC
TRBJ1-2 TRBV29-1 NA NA CSAQDSPNSNYGYTF TGCAGCGCCCAGGACAGTCCCAATTCTAACTATGGCTACACCTTC
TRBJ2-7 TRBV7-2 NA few CASSFQGREQYF TGTGCCAGCAGCTTCCAGGGGCGTGAGCAGTACTTC
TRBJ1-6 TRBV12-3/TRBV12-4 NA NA CASSENAGTLGSPLHF TGTGCCAGCAGTGAAAACGCCGGGACCTTAGGTTCACCCCTCCACTTT
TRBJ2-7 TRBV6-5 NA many CASSTGPTYEQYF TGTGCCAGCAGTACCGGTCCAACCTACGAGCAGTACTTC
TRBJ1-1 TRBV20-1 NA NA CSARGQTREAFF TGCAGTGCTAGAGGACAGACCCGTGAAGCTTTCTTT
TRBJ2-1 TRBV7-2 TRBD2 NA CASSPMGAGGYNEQFF TGTGCCAGCAGCCCTATGGGGGCGGGGGGCTACAATGAGCAGTTCTTC
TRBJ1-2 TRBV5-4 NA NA CASSPETANYGYTF TGTGCCAGCAGCCCCGAAACAGCTAACTATGGCTACACCTTC
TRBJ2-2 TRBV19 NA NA CATSAVRNTGELFF TGTGCCACGTCCGCAGTTAGGAACACCGGGGAGCTGTTTTTT
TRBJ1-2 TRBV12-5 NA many CASGLYGGGGYTF TGTGCTAGTGGTTTGTACGGGGGTGGTGGCTACACCTTC
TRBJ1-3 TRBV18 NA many CASSPSSLRNTIYF TGTGCCAGCTCGCCCTCTTCCCTGAGAAACACCATATATTTT
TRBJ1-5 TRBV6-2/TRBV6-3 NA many CASSYSVGQGNQPQHF TGTGCCAGCAGTTACTCGGTGGGGCAGGGCAATCAGCCCCAGCATTTT
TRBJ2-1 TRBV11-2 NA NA CASSGLQGRREQFF TGTGCCAGCAGCGGACTACAGGGACGTCGTGAGCAGTTCTTC
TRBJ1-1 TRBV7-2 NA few CASSTPGTTPNTEAFF TGTGCCAGCAGCACCCCCGGGACCACCCCCAACACTGAAGCTTTCTTT
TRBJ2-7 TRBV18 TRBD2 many CASSSTGTIVYEQYF TGTGCCAGCTCATCCACCGGGACTATAGTTTACGAGCAGTACTTC
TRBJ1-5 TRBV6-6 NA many CASSAQGNMPQHF TGTGCCAGCAGTGCGCAGGGGAATATGCCCCAGCATTTT
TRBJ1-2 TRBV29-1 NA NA CSVEDRGRGNYGYTF TGCAGCGTTGAAGATCGGGGCAGGGGTAACTATGGCTACACCTTC
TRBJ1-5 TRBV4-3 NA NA CASSQDPYSNQPQHF TGCGCCAGCAGCCAAGATCCCTATAGCAATCAGCCCCAGCATTTT
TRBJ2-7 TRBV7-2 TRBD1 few CASSPRGQVYEQYF TGTGCCAGCAGCCCTAGGGGGCAAGTCTACGAGCAGTACTTC
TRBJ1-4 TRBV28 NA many CASSLLQGPNEKLFF TGTGCCAGCAGTTTGCTGCAGGGGCCTAATGAAAAACTGTTTTTT
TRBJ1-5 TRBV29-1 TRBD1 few CSVEAGGRQHF TGCAGCGTTGAAGCAGGGGGCAGGCAGCATTTT
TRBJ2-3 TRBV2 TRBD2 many CASRTGVAGARTDTQYF TGTGCCAGCAGGACCGGGGTAGCGGGGGCCCGCACAGATACGCAGTATTTT